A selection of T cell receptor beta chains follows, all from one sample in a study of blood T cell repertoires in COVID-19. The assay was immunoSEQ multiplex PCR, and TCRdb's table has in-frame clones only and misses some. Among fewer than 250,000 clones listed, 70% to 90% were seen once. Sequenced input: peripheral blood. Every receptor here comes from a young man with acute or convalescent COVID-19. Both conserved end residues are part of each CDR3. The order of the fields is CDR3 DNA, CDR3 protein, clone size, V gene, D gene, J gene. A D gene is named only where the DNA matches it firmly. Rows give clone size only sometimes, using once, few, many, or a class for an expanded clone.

DNA: TGTGCCAGCAGGAGGGACAGGGGGGGTGAAAAACTGTTTTTT; CDR3: CASRRDRGGEKLFF; size: .; V: TRBV6-5; D: TRBD1; J: TRBJ1-4
DNA: TGTGCCACCAGCAGACAGCGTGGCTCGAAAGAGACCCAGTACTTC; CDR3: CATSRQRGSKETQYF; size: .; V: TRBV15; D: .; J: TRBJ2-5
DNA: TGCAGCGTTCTTAGAGAGACCCAGTACTTC; CDR3: CSVLRETQYF; size: once; V: TRBV29-1; D: .; J: TRBJ2-5
DNA: TGTGCCAGCAGCTTAAGTGGGACAGGGAACATTCAGTACTTC; CDR3: CASSLSGTGNIQYF; size: .; V: TRBV7-3; D: TRBD1; J: TRBJ2-4
DNA: TGTGCCAGTAGCTGGGGCGGGACAGGGGCCCAAGGCTACACCTTC; CDR3: CASSWGGTGAQGYTF; size: .; V: TRBV19; D: TRBD1; J: TRBJ1-2
DNA: TGTGCCAGCAGCCCGCGACAGGGCAGCTCCTACGAGCAGTACTTC; CDR3: CASSPRQGSSYEQYF; size: .; V: TRBV5-8; D: TRBD1; J: TRBJ2-7
DNA: TGCGCCAGCAGCTCGGGACGGACAGGACCCTACGAGCAGTACTTC; CDR3: CASSSGRTGPYEQYF; size: .; V: TRBV5-1; D: TRBD1; J: TRBJ2-7
DNA: TGTGCCAGCAGCTTGGCTAGCGGGGGAGGGGGGACCAATGAGCAGTTCTTC; CDR3: CASSLASGGGGTNEQFF; size: .; V: TRBV5-4; D: TRBD2; J: TRBJ2-1
DNA: TGCGCCAGCAGCCTGTCTGTGAGCGATGAGCAGTTCTTC; CDR3: CASSLSVSDEQFF; size: .; V: TRBV5-1; D: .; J: TRBJ2-1
DNA: TGCAGCGTGTTGACAGGGGCCCTCAATGAGCAGTTCTTC; CDR3: CSVLTGALNEQFF; size: .; V: TRBV29-1; D: TRBD1; J: TRBJ2-1